This is a list of T cell receptor beta chains from one sample in a study of Ad26.COV2.S vaccination and SARS-CoV-2 variants. Profiling relied on immunoSEQ multiplex PCR, and the TCRdb table lists in-frame clones only, not all of them. Of 350,000 to 500,000 clones in the sample, about 91% were seen once. Here the sequenced sample was peripheral blood, taken in a trial of Ad26.COV2.S vaccine versus placebo. Receptor source: a person aged 18-65 years who received the Ad26.COV2.S COVID-19 vaccine or a placebo. Both conserved end residues are part of each CDR3. The order of the fields is J gene, D gene, clone size, V gene, CDR3 DNA, CDR3 protein. A D gene is named only where the DNA matches it firmly. Clone size is given for some rows only: seen once, a few or many times, or a class if the clone is expanded.

>TRBJ2-7|-|once|TRBV12-3/TRBV12-4
TGTGCCAGCAGTGGACTGAGCTACGAGCAGTACTTC
CASSGLSYEQYF
>TRBJ1-6|-|-|TRBV27
TGTGCCAGCAGTTTAACCTTTTTTGTTAACTCACCCCTCCACTTT
CASSLTFFVNSPLHF
>TRBJ2-1|TRBD2|-|TRBV7-9
TGTGCCAGCAGCCCTTGGAGTTTCGTCGGGGGGAGCTCCTACAATGAGCAGTTCTTC
CASSPWSFVGGSSYNEQFF
>TRBJ1-4|-|-|TRBV6-5
TGTGCCAGCAGTTACGGGGTTGAGGGTGAAAAACTGTTTTTT
CASSYGVEGEKLFF
>TRBJ2-5|-|-|TRBV28
TGTGCCAGCACCGAGCAACATAATGCGGGCAAAGAGACCCAGTACTTC
CASTEQHNAGKETQYF
>TRBJ2-7|TRBD1|-|TRBV7-2
TGTGCCAGCAGCTTAATGGGACAGGGGATGGACGAGCAGTACTTC
CASSLMGQGMDEQYF
>TRBJ2-3|-|-|TRBV25-1
TGTGCCAGCGCCGCCTATTGGGCAGATACGCAGTATTTT
CASAAYWADTQYF
>TRBJ2-1|-|-|TRBV18
TGTGCCAGCTCACCAAAGGGAACCTACAATGAGCAGTTCTTC
CASSPKGTYNEQFF
>TRBJ2-1|-|-|TRBV2
TGTGCCAGCAGTAGTCTTTTCAGCTCCTACAATGAGCAGTTCTTC
CASSSLFSSYNEQFF
>TRBJ2-7|-|once|TRBV5-1
TGCGCCAGCAGCTTAACGGCCGGGACATTTTCTTCCTACGAGCAGTACTTC
CASSLTAGTFSSYEQYF
>TRBJ1-1|-|-|TRBV12-5
TGTGCTAGTGGTTTGGGACAGTCGAACACTGAAGCTTTCTTT
CASGLGQSNTEAFF
>TRBJ1-1|-|-|TRBV6-5
TGTGCCAGCAGTTACTCTCCGGGAATGAACACTGAAGCTTTCTTT
CASSYSPGMNTEAFF
>TRBJ1-4|-|-|TRBV30
TGTGCCTGGAGTACGACAGGAGGAAAACTGTTTTTT
CAWSTTGGKLFF
>TRBJ2-1|-|-|TRBV21-1
TGTGCCAGCAGCAAAGCGAGGGCGGGTAGCTCCTACAATGAGCAGTTCTTC
CASSKARAGSSYNEQFF
>TRBJ1-1|-|-|TRBV28
TGTGCCAGCAGTTTATACGCCAGCTCAGACGTGAACACTGAAGCTTTCTTT
CASSLYASSDVNTEAFF
>TRBJ2-1|-|-|TRBV29-1
TGCAGCACCGACACAGGGTACCATGAGCAGTTCTTC
CSTDTGYHEQFF
>TRBJ1-2|-|-|TRBV28
TGTGCCAGCAGTTTCCCTCCCTCGGGACCCTACACTAACTATGGCTACACCTTC
CASSFPPSGPYTNYGYTF
>TRBJ2-5|TRBD2|-|TRBV4-3
TGCGCCAGCAGCCCCGTCCTAGCGGCACAAGAGACCCAGTACTTC
CASSPVLAAQETQYF
>TRBJ2-1|TRBD2|few|TRBV5-4
TGTGCCAGCACCGCAATGGGCGGGAGCGACAATGAGCAGTTCTTC
CASTAMGGSDNEQFF
>TRBJ2-1|-|-|TRBV27
TGTGCCAGCAGTTTATGGGCTACAGGGAAAAGGCAGTTCTTC
CASSLWATGKRQFF
>TRBJ1-2|-|-|TRBV18
TGTGCCAGCTCACCTTTAGGCCGCTATGGCTACACCTTC
CASSPLGRYGYTF
>TRBJ1-2|-|-|TRBV2
TGTGCCAGCAGTGATTTGGGGGGGGACTATGGCTACACCTTC
CASSDLGGDYGYTF
>TRBJ1-2|TRBD1|-|TRBV4-3
TGCGCCAGCAGCCGAGGGACAGGGGCTAAAGGCTACACCTTC
CASSRGTGAKGYTF
>TRBJ2-7|-|-|TRBV28
TGTGCCAGCAGTTTACCCAGGGGACCCTACGAGCAGTACTTC
CASSLPRGPYEQYF
>TRBJ2-7|TRBD1|-|TRBV10-1
TGCGCCAGCAGTCCGGGACAGGAGAGACACGAGCAGTACTTC
CASSPGQERHEQYF
>TRBJ2-7|TRBD2|-|TRBV5-1
TGCGCCAGCCGGACCGGGGGGGGCGCGGGGACTTCCTACGAGCAGTACTTC
CASRTGGGAGTSYEQYF
>TRBJ1-2|-|-|TRBV5-6
TGTGCCAGCAGCTTACGAGGTCGGGACTATGGCTACACCTTC
CASSLRGRDYGYTF
>TRBJ1-2|-|-|TRBV5-8
TGTGCCAGCAGGAGGGACACAACCTATGGCTACACCTTC
CASRRDTTYGYTF
>TRBJ1-2|-|-|TRBV5-1
TGCGCCAGCAGCCGACAGGAAAACTATGGCTACACCTTC
CASSRQENYGYTF
>TRBJ2-1|TRBD1|-|TRBV10-3
TGTGCCATCAGGCCGGGACAGGGAACCTACAATGAGCAGTTCTTC
CAIRPGQGTYNEQFF
>TRBJ1-1|-|-|TRBV30
TGTGCCTGGAGCGTCAACACTGAAGCTTTCTTT
CAWSVNTEAFF
>TRBJ2-2|-|-|TRBV9
TGTGCCAGCAGCGTCCATCCCGGGGAGCTGTTTTTT
CASSVHPGELFF
>TRBJ2-5|-|-|TRBV29-1
TGCAGCGTTGGACAGGTCCAAGAGACCCAGTACTTC
CSVGQVQETQYF
>TRBJ2-5|-|-|TRBV27
TGTGCCAGCAGTTGGTCAGGGGAAGAAGAGACCCAGTACTTC
CASSWSGEEETQYF
>TRBJ2-5|-|-|TRBV5-8
TGTGCCAGCAGTCTTGTAGAGACCCAGTACTTC
CASSLVETQYF
>TRBJ1-2|-|-|TRBV4-3
TGCGCCAGCAGCCTTGGGGGAAGTTCGAGAGGCTACACCTTC
CASSLGGSSRGYTF
>TRBJ2-7|TRBD2|-|TRBV27
TGTGCCAGCAGTTTAGTCGGCGGGGGGGCGTACGAGCAGTACTTC
CASSLVGGGAYEQYF
>TRBJ2-1|TRBD2|once|TRBV5-1
TGCGCCAGCTGTAGCGGGAGCTCCTACAATGAGCAGTTCTTC
CASCSGSSYNEQFF
>TRBJ2-3|TRBD1|-|TRBV18
TGTGCCAGCTCACCAGCGGGACAGGAAGGGAATACGCAGTATTTT
CASSPAGQEGNTQYF
>TRBJ1-2|TRBD1|-|TRBV5-4
TGTGCCAGCAGCCAAGGGACAGGGTTTGGCTACACCTTC
CASSQGTGFGYTF
>TRBJ2-7|-|-|TRBV28
TGTGCCAGCAGTTTCGACGCGGGAACCTACGAGCAGTACTTC
CASSFDAGTYEQYF
>TRBJ1-5|-|-|TRBV2
TGTGCCAGCGGTCGTCAGGGGATAGTGCAGCCCCAGCATTTT
CASGRQGIVQPQHF
>TRBJ1-5|TRBD1|-|TRBV3-1/TRBV3-2
TGTGCCAGCAGCGCCCGGACAGGGGTGGGTCAGCCCCAGCATTTT
CASSARTGVGQPQHF
>TRBJ2-5|TRBD2|few|TRBV14
TGTGCCAGCAGTTCACCGGGACTAGCGGGGGACCAAGAGACCCAGTACTTC
CASSSPGLAGDQETQYF
>TRBJ1-3|-|-|TRBV6-2/TRBV6-3
TGTGCCAGCAGTTTTGGCAGGAGCTCTGGAAACACCATATATTTT
CASSFGRSSGNTIYF
>TRBJ2-5|-|-|TRBV19
TGTGCCAGTAGTATACGGCAGACCCAGTACTTC
CASSIRQTQYF
>TRBJ1-2|-|once|TRBV4-3
TGCGCCAGCAGCCAAGAGTTCCGGGGTGGAACTGATGGCTACACCTTC
CASSQEFRGGTDGYTF
>TRBJ2-1|-|-|TRBV11-3
TGTGCCAGCAGCCCCCGACTAGAGAATGAGCAGTTCTTC
CASSPRLENEQFF
>TRBJ2-1|-|-|TRBV18
TGTGCCAGCTCACCAATCGCGTCTTACAATGAGCAGTTCTTC
CASSPIASYNEQFF
>TRBJ1-5|-|-|TRBV7-2
TGTGCCAGCAGCTTAATAGGGGTCGGCAATCAGCCCCAGCATTTT
CASSLIGVGNQPQHF
>TRBJ2-1|-|once|TRBV15
TGTGCCACCAGCAGAGACACAGGTTTAAACAATGAGCAGTTCTTC
CATSRDTGLNNEQFF
>TRBJ2-1|-|-|TRBV6-6
TGTGCCAGCGGCCCAGCGACTTACAATGAGCAGTTCTTC
CASGPATYNEQFF
>TRBJ2-5|TRBD2|-|TRBV27
TGTGCCAGCAGTCTACTAGCGGGAGGCCATAAATACCAAGAGACCCAGTACTTC
CASSLLAGGHKYQETQYF
>TRBJ1-5|TRBD1|-|TRBV7-8
TGTGCCAGCAGCTTAGCGGTGGACAGGCTTGGAGGTGGGAAGCCCCAGCATTTT
CASSLAVDRLGGGKPQHF